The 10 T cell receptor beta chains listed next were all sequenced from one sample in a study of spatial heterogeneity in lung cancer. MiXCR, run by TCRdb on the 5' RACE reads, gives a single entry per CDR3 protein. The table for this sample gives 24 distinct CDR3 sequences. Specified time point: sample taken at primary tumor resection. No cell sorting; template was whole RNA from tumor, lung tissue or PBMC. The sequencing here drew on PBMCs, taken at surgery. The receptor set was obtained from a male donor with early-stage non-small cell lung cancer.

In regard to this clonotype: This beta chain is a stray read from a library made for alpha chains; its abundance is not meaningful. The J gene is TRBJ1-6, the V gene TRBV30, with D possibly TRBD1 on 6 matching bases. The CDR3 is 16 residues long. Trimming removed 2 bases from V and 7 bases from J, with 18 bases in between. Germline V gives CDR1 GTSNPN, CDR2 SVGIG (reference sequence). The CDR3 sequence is CAWSFPDRLTNSPLHF. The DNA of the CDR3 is TGTGCCTGGAGTTTTCCAGACAGGCTCACGAATTCACCCCTCCACTTT. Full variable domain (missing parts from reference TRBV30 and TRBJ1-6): SQTIHQWPATLVQPVGSPLSLECTVEGTSNPNLYWYRQAAGRGLQLLFYSVGIGQISSEVPQNLSASRPQDRQFILSSKKLLLSDSGFYLCAWSFPDRLTNSPLHFGNGTRLTVT.

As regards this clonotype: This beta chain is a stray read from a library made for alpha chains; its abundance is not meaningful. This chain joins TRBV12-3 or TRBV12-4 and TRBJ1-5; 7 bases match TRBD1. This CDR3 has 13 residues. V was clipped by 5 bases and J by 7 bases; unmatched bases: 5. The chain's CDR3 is CASSPQGNQPQHF. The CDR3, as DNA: TGTGCCAGCAGTCCACAGGGGAACCAGCCCCAGCATTTT.

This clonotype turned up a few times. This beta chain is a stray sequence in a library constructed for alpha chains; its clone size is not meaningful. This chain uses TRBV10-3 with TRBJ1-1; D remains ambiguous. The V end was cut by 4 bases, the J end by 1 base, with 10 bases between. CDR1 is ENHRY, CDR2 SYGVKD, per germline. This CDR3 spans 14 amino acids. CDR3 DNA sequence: TGTGCCATCAGTGGAATCGGACGGAACACTGAAGCTTTCTTT. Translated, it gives CAISGIGRNTEAFF.

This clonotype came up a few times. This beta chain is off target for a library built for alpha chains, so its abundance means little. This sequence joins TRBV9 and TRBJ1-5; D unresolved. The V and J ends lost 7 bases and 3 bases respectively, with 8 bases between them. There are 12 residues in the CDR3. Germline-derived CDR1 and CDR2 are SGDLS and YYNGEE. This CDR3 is CASSRDNQPQHF. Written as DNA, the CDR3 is TGTGCCAGCTCAAGGGACAATCAGCCCCAGCATTTT.

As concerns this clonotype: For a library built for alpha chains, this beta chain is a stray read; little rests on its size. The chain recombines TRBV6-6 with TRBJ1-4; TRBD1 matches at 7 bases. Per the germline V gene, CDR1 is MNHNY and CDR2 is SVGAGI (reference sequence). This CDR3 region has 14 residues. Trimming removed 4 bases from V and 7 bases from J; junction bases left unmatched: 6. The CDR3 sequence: CASSFPTGVEKLFF. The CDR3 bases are TGTGCCAGCAGTTTCCCAACAGGGGTTGAAAAACTGTTTTTT.

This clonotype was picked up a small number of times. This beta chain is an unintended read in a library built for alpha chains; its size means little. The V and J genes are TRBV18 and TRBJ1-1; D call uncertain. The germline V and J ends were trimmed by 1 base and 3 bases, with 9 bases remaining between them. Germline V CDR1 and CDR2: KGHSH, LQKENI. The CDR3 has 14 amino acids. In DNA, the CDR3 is TGTGCCAGCTCACCACGCCGGGGAGACACTGAAGCTTTCTTT. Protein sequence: CASSPRRGDTEAFF.

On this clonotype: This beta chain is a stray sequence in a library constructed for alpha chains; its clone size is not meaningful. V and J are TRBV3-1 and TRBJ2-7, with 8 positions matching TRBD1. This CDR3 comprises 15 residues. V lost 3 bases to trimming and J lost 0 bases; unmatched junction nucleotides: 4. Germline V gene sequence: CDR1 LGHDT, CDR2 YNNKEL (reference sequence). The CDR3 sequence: CASSHTTGVSYEQYF. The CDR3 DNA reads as TGTGCCAGCAGCCACACGACAGGGGTCTCCTACGAGCAGTACTTC.

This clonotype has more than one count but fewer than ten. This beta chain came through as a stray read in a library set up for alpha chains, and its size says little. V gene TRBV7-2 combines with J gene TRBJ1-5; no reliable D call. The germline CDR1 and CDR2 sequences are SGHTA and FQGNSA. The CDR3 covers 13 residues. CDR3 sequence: CASARAFNQPQHF. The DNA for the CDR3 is TGTGCGTCCGCAAGAGCTTTCAATCAGCCCCAGCATTTT.

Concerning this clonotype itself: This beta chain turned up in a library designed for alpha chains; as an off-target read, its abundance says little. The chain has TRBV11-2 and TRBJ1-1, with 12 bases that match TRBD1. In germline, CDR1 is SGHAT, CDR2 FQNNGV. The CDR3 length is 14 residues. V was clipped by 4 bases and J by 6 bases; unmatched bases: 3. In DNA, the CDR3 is TGTGCCAGCAGCTGGGGACAGGGGGCTTCTGAAGCTTTCTTT. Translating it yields CASSWGQGASEAFF.

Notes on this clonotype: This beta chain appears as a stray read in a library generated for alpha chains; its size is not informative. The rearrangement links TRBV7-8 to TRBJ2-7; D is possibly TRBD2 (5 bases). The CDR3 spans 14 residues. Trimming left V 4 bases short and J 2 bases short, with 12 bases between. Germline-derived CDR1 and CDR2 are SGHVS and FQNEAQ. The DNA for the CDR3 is TGTGCCAGCAGCTACCCGGAGGCCCCCTACGAGCAGTACTTC. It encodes CASSYPEAPYEQYF.